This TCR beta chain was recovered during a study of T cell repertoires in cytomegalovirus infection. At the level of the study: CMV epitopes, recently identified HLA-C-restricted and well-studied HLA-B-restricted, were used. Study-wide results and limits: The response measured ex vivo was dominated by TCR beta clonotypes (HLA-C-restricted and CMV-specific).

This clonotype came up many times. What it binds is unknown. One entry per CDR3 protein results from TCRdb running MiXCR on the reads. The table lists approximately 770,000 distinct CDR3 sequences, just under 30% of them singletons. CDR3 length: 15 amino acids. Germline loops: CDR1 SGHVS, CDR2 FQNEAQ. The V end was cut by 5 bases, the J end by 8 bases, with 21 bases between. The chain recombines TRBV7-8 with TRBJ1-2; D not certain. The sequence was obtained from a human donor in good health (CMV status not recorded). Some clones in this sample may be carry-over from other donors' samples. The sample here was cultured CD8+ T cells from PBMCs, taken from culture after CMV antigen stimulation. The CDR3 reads CASSPVKILSGGYTF. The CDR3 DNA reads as TGTGCCAGCAGCCCAGTAAAAATTCTATCGGGGGGCTACACCTTC.